The 9 T cell receptor beta chains presented below share a single source sample, sequenced in a study of radiotherapy plus CTLA-4 blockade in lung cancer. The table came from immunoSEQ multiplex PCR; TCRdb's copy has only in-frame clones and leaves some out. The table lists roughly 66,000 clones, approximately 82% of them singletons, with around 4% in the top ten. Sample: peripheral blood, taken from a patient treated with radiotherapy plus ipilimumab. The receptor set was obtained from a human donor with non-small cell lung cancer who had a partial response to radiotherapy plus ipilimumab.

This chain connects TRBV9 to TRBJ2-5; 9 bases align to TRBD2. CDR3 length: 17 amino acids. V lost 0 bases and J lost 4; bases outside the gene matches: 10. Germline CDR1 and CDR2: SGDLS and YYNGEE. The CDR3 region is CASSVGASGTAGETQYF. Here the CDR3 DNA reads TGTGCCAGCAGCGTAGGGGCTAGCGGGACGGCGGGAGAGACCCAGTACTTC.

The chain combines TRBV27 with TRBJ2-7, with TRBD2 matching 13 bases. Germline CDR1 MNHEY, CDR2 SMNVEV (reference sequence). V dropped 2 bases and J dropped 0; count of bases not matched to a gene: 7. This CDR3 comprises 18 residues. DNA for the CDR3: TGTGCCAGCAGTTTAAAGCCGGGACTAGCGGGGAGCTCCTACGAGCAGTACTTC. Amino acids: CASSLKPGLAGSSYEQYF.

The genes are TRBV11-2 and TRBJ1-1, with D possibly being TRBD1 (5 bases). Germline V gene sequence: CDR1 SGHAT, CDR2 FQNNGV. CDR3 size: 15 residues. V lost 5 bases to trimming and J lost 2 bases, with 15 bases between them. CDR3 in DNA: TGTGCCAGCAGCCACCACAGGTTAGCCAACACTGAAGCTTTCTTT. This sequence encodes CASSHHRLANTEAFF.

This sequence joins TRBV9 and TRBJ2-2, with a tentative D call TRBD2 (5 bases). The CDR3 contains 15 residues. Trimming took 5 bases from V and 1 from J, leaving 12 bases between them. CDR1 is SGDLS and CDR2 is YYNGEE in the germline V gene. CDR3 loop: CASRREAGNTGELFF. The CDR3 DNA reads as TGTGCCAGCAGACGAGAGGCGGGGAACACCGGGGAGCTGTTTTTT. Full variable domain (remainder filled in from reference TRBV9 and TRBJ2-2): DSGVTQTPKHLITATGQRVTLRCSPRSGDLSVYWYQQSLDQGLQFLIQYYNGEERAKGNILERFSAQQFPDLHSELNLSSLELGDSALYFCASRREAGNTGELFFGEGSRLTVL.

The CDR3 sequence is CASSLRGRNTEAFF. The DNA of the CDR3 is TGTGCCAGCAGCTTGAGGGGAAGGAACACTGAAGCTTTCTTT. The chain has TRBV5-8 and TRBJ1-1; D might be TRBD1 (5 bases). CDR1 is SGHTS and CDR2 is YDEGEE in the germline V gene. The CDR3 is made up of 14 amino acids. Between the trimmed V and J ends, which lost 1 base and 1 base, there was a span of 8 bases.

This clone was seen only once. The rearrangement uses TRBV20-1 and TRBJ1-3; weak D call: TRBD1 (5 bases). CDR1 and CDR2 (germline): DFQATT, SNEGSKA (reference sequence). V was pared by 2 bases and J by 10 bases, with 9 bases between. The CDR3 runs to 11 residues. CDR3 DNA: TGCAGTGCTAGACAGGGTATGACCATATATTTT. It encodes CSARQGMTIYF.

The chain carries TRBV6-6 and TRBJ1-1, with 8 nucleotides matching TRBD1. The CDR3 contains 14 residues. With V trimmed by 4 bases and J by 4 bases, 5 bases remained unmatched. Germline V CDR1 and CDR2: MNHNY, SVGAGI (reference sequence). CDR3 DNA: TGTGCCAGCAGTTCCGGACAGGGACGCACTGAAGCTTTCTTT. It codes for CASSSGQGRTEAFF.

The V call is TRBV5-1, the J call TRBJ1-4; a weak D match, TRBD1 (6 bases). The CDR3 runs 18 residues. The germline V and J ends were trimmed by 4 bases and 5 bases, with 24 bases remaining between them. In germline, CDR1 is SGHRS, CDR2 YFSETQ. The CDR3 sequence: CASSPIGARPGENEKLFF. In DNA, the CDR3 is TGCGCCAGCAGCCCTATTGGAGCTCGGCCAGGGGAGAATGAAAAACTGTTTTTT.

The chain combines TRBV5-1 with TRBJ2-5, with a possible D match to TRBD2 (5 bases). The germline V and J ends were trimmed by 10 bases and 4 bases, with 17 bases remaining between them. The CDR3 runs 13 residues. Germline values: CDR1 SGHRS, CDR2 YFSETQ. The CDR3 region is CASGGLIRETQYF. The CDR3 nucleotides read TGCGCCTCCGGCGGGCTAATAAGAGAGACCCAGTACTTC.